One sample yielded the 12 T cell receptor beta chains listed below, sequenced in a study of blood T cell repertoires in COVID-19. Sequencing used immunoSEQ multiplex PCR; TCRdb keeps in-frame clones, though not all of them. The repertoire holds around 200,000 clones, roughly four fifths seen once, with around 6.3% in the top ten. Source material: peripheral blood. The receptors originated from a woman aged 40 to 49 with acute or convalescent COVID-19.

J is TRBJ2-7 and V is TRBV5-1; 11 bases line up with TRBD2. The germline gives CDR1 SGHRS, CDR2 YFSETQ. The V and J ends lost 1 base and 3 bases, in that order; junction bases with no gene match: 3. The CDR3 contains 15 residues. CDR3 amino acids: CASSLPGLAVYEQYF. The DNA of the CDR3 is TGCGCCAGCAGCTTGCCGGGACTAGCGGTCTACGAGCAGTACTTC.

The chain combines TRBV4-2 with TRBJ2-1, with D uncertain. Germline-derived CDR1 and CDR2 are LGHNA and YNFKEQ. The CDR3 has 15 residues. V dropped 0 bases and J dropped 6 bases, with 12 bases sitting between them. The CDR3 bases are TGTGCCAGCAGCCAAGACGCCACAGAAGTCAATGAGCAGTTCTTC. This encodes CASSQDATEVNEQFF.

V usage is TRBV11-1 and J usage is TRBJ2-5, with a possible D match to TRBD1 (6 bases). V was cut by 5 bases and J by 4 bases, with 17 bases left in between. The CDR3 runs to 15 residues. CDR1 and CDR2 (germline): SGHAT, FQDESV (reference sequence). The DNA of the CDR3 is TGTGCCAGCAGCCCAACACAGGGTTTGGGAGAGACCCAGTACTTC. Encoded protein: CASSPTQGLGETQYF. Combining the CDR3 with reference TRBV11-1 and TRBJ2-5 gives the whole variable domain EAEVAQSPRYKITEKSQAVAFWCDPISGHATLYWYRQILGQGPELLVQFQDESVVDDSQLPKDRFSAERLKGVDSTLKIQPAELGDSAMYLCASSPTQGLGETQYFGPGTRLLVL.

The V and J genes are TRBV5-1 and TRBJ2-7; 7 bases match TRBD1. The V and J ends lost 0 bases and 4 bases, in that order; junction bases with no gene match: 4. The length of the CDR3 is 14 residues. CDR1 and CDR2 (germline): SGHRS, YFSETQ. The CDR3 DNA follows: TGCGCCAGCAGCTTGGAGGGGGCGATTTACGAGCAGTACTTC. It yields the protein CASSLEGAIYEQYF.

The V call is TRBV9, the J call TRBJ2-7; no firm D call. CDR3 length equals 14 residues. Germline V gene lookup returns CDR1 SGDLS and CDR2 YYNGEE. Trimming took 2 bases from V and 7 from J, leaving 16 bases between them. In DNA form, the CDR3 reads TGTGCCAGCAGCGTGACACCTGGAATGCGTGAGCAGTACTTC. This encodes CASSVTPGMREQYF.

The chain carries TRBV6-5 and TRBJ2-3, with 7 bases lining up with TRBD2. The length of the CDR3 is 14 residues. Unmatched junction bases numbered 8, after V lost 6 bases and J lost 5 bases. Germline CDR1 and CDR2: MNHEY and SVGAGI. This CDR3 reads CASRRRGDGDTQYF. Here the CDR3 DNA reads TGTGCCAGCAGACGACGGGGGGATGGAGATACGCAGTATTTT.

This chain connects TRBV7-9 to TRBJ2-7, with D possibly being TRBD1 (5 bases). V was shortened by 5 bases and J by 0 bases, with 11 bases between the two germline ends. Germline loops: CDR1 SEHNR, CDR2 FQNEAQ (reference sequence). The CDR3 has 14 residues. CDR3 sequence reads: CASSDTGSSYEQYF. The CDR3 DNA follows: TGTGCCAGCAGCGATACAGGAAGCTCCTACGAGCAGTACTTC.

This chain uses TRBV4-1 with TRBJ2-7; 10 bases line up with TRBD1. Germline trimming cut 2 bases from V and 6 bases from J; bases unmatched to any gene: 7. The CDR3 has 15 amino acids. Germline V gene lookup returns CDR1 MGHRA and CDR2 YSYEKL. The CDR3 loop is CASSQHGTGVGEQYF. The CDR3 DNA follows: TGCGCCAGCAGCCAACACGGGACAGGGGTCGGCGAGCAGTACTTC.

This clone came up a few times. The chain is built from TRBV7-8 and TRBJ1-2, with D possibly TRBD1 on 5 matching bases. The germline V and J ends were trimmed by 3 bases and 8 bases, with 22 bases remaining between them. CDR1 SGHVS and CDR2 FQNEAQ come from the germline V gene. CDR3 length equals 16 residues. The CDR3 DNA is TGTGCCAGCAGCTTTCCCCCGATAGGGGTACCGGGCGGCTACACCTTC. It is translated as CASSFPPIGVPGGYTF.

This chain uses TRBV7-2 with TRBJ2-1, with 7 bases fitting TRBD2. Germline CDR1 reads SGHTA; CDR2 reads FQGNSA. The CDR3 contains 14 residues. Trimming removed 6 bases from V and 0 bases from J; junction bases left unmatched: 2. CDR3 in amino acids: CASRGGSSYNEQFF. CDR3 nucleotides: TGTGCCAGCAGGGGGGGGAGCTCCTACAATGAGCAGTTCTTC.

The CDR3 nucleotides are TGTGCCAGCAGCGGAGGGACAGCTAACATGAACACTGAAGCTTTCTTT. Amino acids: CASSGGTANMNTEAFF. The rearrangement joins TRBV3-1 (or the pseudogene TRBV3-2) to TRBJ1-1; 7 bases agree with TRBD1. Trimming removed 5 bases from V and 0 bases from J; junction bases left unmatched: 9. The CDR3 contains 16 residues. CDR1 and CDR2 from the germline V gene are LGHDT and YNNKEL (reference sequence).

This chain connects TRBV12-3 or TRBV12-4 to TRBJ2-7, with 7 bases identical to TRBD1. This CDR3 contains 12 residues. The trim removed 6 bases at V and 6 bases at J, leaving 5 bases unmatched. The CDR3 DNA reads as TGTGCCAGCAGACCATCAGGGGGCGAGCAGTACTTC. Translation: CASRPSGGEQYF.